One and the same sample provided the 10 T cell receptor beta chains below, sequenced in a study of tumor-infiltrating lymphocytes in primary liver carcinoma. Joint extraction of RNA and DNA used roughly 20-32 mg of bulk tissue that was unsorted. Starting material of about 480 ng total RNA yielded TCR beta cDNA via a constant-region primer. Slightly modified ARM-PCR, run as three nested multiplex PCR rounds, produced the TCR beta libraries. Two initial PCR rounds of around 9 cycles each paired TRBV1-TRBV30 forward primers with a C-beta reverse primer. From the multiplex PCR reads, TCRdb called clonotypes with MiXCR, one entry per CDR3 protein. The table has roughly 120,000 distinct CDR3 sequences, around 62% seen once. Specimen: liver tumor tissue from sampling region 1. Subset noted: tumor region T1, superior pole. The receptors originated from a woman aged 55-75 years with primary liver carcinoma and hepatitis B virus infection.

This clonotype was counted many times. This chain joins TRBV4-2 and TRBJ1-2; D is uncertain. CDR3 length equals 12 residues. Germline V gene lookup returns CDR1 LGHNA and CDR2 YNFKEQ. Between the trimmed V and J ends, which lost 0 bases and 4 bases, there was a span of 3 bases. The CDR3 is CASSQDPYGYTF. CDR3 DNA sequence: TGTGCCAGCAGCCAAGATCCCTATGGCTACACCTTC.

The J gene is TRBJ2-7, the V gene TRBV11-2; D is uncertain. CDR1 and CDR2 (germline): SGHAT, FQNNGV. The CDR3 runs to 12 residues. In DNA form, the CDR3 reads TGTGCTAGGAGCCAAGGAGTCTACGAGCAGTACTTC. This encodes CARSQGVYEQYF.

With respect to this clonotype: This may be a read error, as it is one base from a much larger clone. CDR3 DNA: TGTGCCAACAGTTTAGGGCTACTCACCTACGAGCAGTACTTC. Translating gives CANSLGLLTYEQYF. The rearrangement links TRBV12-3 or TRBV12-4 to TRBJ2-7; D not certain. The CDR3 sequence is 14 residues long.

This clonotype was seen more than once but under ten times. This rearrangement joins TRBV5-1 to TRBJ1-6, with TRBD1 identical over 9 bases. The CDR3 runs 15 residues. The trim removed 4 bases at V and 6 bases at J, leaving 5 bases unmatched. The V gene's germline CDR1 is SGHRS and CDR2 YFSETQ. The CDR3 loop reads CASSDRDRVNSPLHF. CDR3 DNA sequence: TGCGCCAGCAGCGACCGGGACAGGGTTAATTCACCCCTCCACTTT.

At least ten counts were recorded for this clonotype. This chain joins TRBV29-1 and TRBJ1-2, with D hard to call. CDR3 length: 13 amino acids. Trimming stripped 6 bases from V and 5 bases from J, with 16 bases between. Germline-derived CDR1 and CDR2 are SQVTM and ANQGSEA. DNA of the CDR3: TGCAGCGTCGAAACGCCGCAAAAGTATGGCTACACCTTC. Encoded protein: CSVETPQKYGYTF.

About this clonotype itself: A much larger clonotype is one base distant, so this may be a read error. Without the conserved terminal phenylalanine or tryptophan, this CDR3 likely stems from a read error. The chain carries TRBV6-1 and TRBJ2-1; 10 nucleotides align to TRBD2. The junction had 13 bases not matched to a gene; V was cut back by 8 bases and J by 0 bases. Per the germline V gene, CDR1 is MNHNS and CDR2 is SASEGT. CDR3 length equals 18 residues. CDR3: CASAQPLSGRTSYNEQFL. DNA of the CDR3: TGTGCCAGCGCCCAGCCTCTTAGCGGGAGGACCTCCTACAATGAGCAGTTCCTC.

This clonotype was recorded many times. The rearrangement links TRBV10-3 to TRBJ2-3; D remains ambiguous. The V gene's germline CDR1 is ENHRY and CDR2 SYGVKD. The CDR3 runs 14 residues. The V gene lost 4 bases and the J gene lost 1 base, with 9 bases spanning the gap. The CDR3 bases are TGTGCCATCAGTGGCCAGGCTGGCACAGATACGCAGTATTTT. Its protein is CAISGQAGTDTQYF.

A note on this clonotype: The junction does not match germline at one end; this may be a read error. The chain has TRBV6-2 or TRBV6-3 and TRBJ2-5; maybe TRBD1 (5 bases). The CDR3 sequence is 13 residues long. Per the germline V gene, CDR1 is MNHEY and CDR2 is SVGEGT. The CDR3 reads CASSFVGQEAQYF. The CDR3 nucleotides read TGCGCCAGCAGTTTCGTGGGGCAAGAGGCCCAGTACTTC.

Concerning this clonotype itself: Given a much more abundant clone one base away, this may be a read error. The chain uses TRBV12-3 or TRBV12-4 and TRBJ1-1; D is unresolved. Between the trimmed V and J ends, which lost 1 base and 4 bases, there was a span of 10 bases. The CDR3 has 14 amino acids. The CDR3 sequence: CASSLVAFTTEAFF. The DNA for the CDR3 is TGTGCCAGCAGTTTAGTGGCCTTTACCACTGAAGCTTTCTTT.

V usage is TRBV5-1 and J usage is TRBJ2-1; D is ambiguous. The V end lost 6 bases, the J end lost 0 bases, and 7 bases lay between the germline ends. There are 13 residues in the CDR3. CDR1 and CDR2 from the germline V gene are SGHRS and YFSETQ. CDR3 coding DNA: TGCGCCAGCACGGAAAGCTCCTACAATGAGCAGTTCTTC. It yields the protein CASTESSYNEQFF.